The 5 T cell receptor beta chains presented below share a single source sample, sequenced in a study of identical twins. TCRdb reprocessed the 5' RACE reads via MiXCR and lists one record per CDR3 protein. This sample yields 300,000 to 400,000 distinct CDR3 sequences, of which approximately 10% are seen a single time; around 8.6% belongs to the top ten. Sequences were obtained from naive T cells sorted from blood. The receptor source for this set is a woman aged 45-60 years in good health.

This clonotype was recorded many times. J is TRBJ2-4 and V is TRBV12-3 or TRBV12-4, with a possible D match to TRBD1 (6 bases). V was shortened by 5 bases and J by 0 bases, with 14 bases between the two germline ends. The CDR3 covers 16 residues. The CDR3 region is CASSPGQKLAKNIQYF. DNA for the CDR3: TGTGCCAGCAGTCCAGGACAGAAACTAGCCAAAAACATTCAGTACTTC.

The genes are TRBV10-2 and TRBJ2-1; 8 bases fit TRBD2. CDR3 length: 16 residues. Germline lookup yields CDR1 WSHSY and CDR2 SAAADI. J lost 6 bases, V lost 3 bases, and 10 bases had no gene match. Here the CDR3 DNA reads TGCGCCAGCAGTGAAAATGGACTAGCAACCTTCAATGAGCAGTTCTTC. It yields the protein CASSENGLATFNEQFF.

The table lists this clonotype with many counts. This chain links TRBV12-3 or TRBV12-4 with TRBJ2-2, with D perhaps TRBD2 (6 bases). Deletions cut 9 bases from V and 4 bases from J, with 15 bases between. This CDR3 has 14 amino acids. This chain's CDR3 is CASSWEVGTGELFF. The DNA of the CDR3 is TGTGCCAGTTCATGGGAGGTTGGCACCGGGGAGCTGTTTTTT.

The sample holds many counts of this clonotype. The rearrangement joins TRBV24-1 to TRBJ2-5; D is ambiguous. The V and J ends lost 3 bases and 6 bases respectively, with 22 bases between them. The CDR3 is 17 residues long. Germline values: CDR1 KGHDR, CDR2 SFDVKD. This CDR3 reads CATSDPTASVDSKTQYF. CDR3 sequence (DNA): TGTGCCACCAGTGATCCGACCGCTTCCGTCGACTCCAAGACCCAGTACTTC.

The chain joins TRBV3-1 to TRBJ2-5; 8 bases line up with TRBD1. The junction had 21 bases not matched to a gene; V was cut back by 4 bases and J by 5 bases. CDR3 length equals 19 residues. The germline V gene encodes CDR1 LGHDT and CDR2 YNNKEL (reference sequence). In DNA, the CDR3 is TGTGCCAGCAGCCTACCCCCACTGCGTCGACAGGGGAGTCTGGAGACCCAGTACTTC. Protein: CASSLPPLRRQGSLETQYF.